The T cell receptor (beta chain) described here comes from a study of T cells after somatic rescue of genetic block. As to this clone: Other DNA sequences within the sample encode an identical CDR3.

Libraries were prepared by immunoSEQ multiplex PCR; TCRdb keeps only in-frame clonotypes and omits some of them. This table holds about 67,000 clones, under 95% found once. Trimming stripped 5 bases from V and 1 base from J, with 8 bases between. Germline V gives CDR1 MNHNY, CDR2 SVGAGI (reference sequence). CDR3 size: 13 residues. This chain links TRBV6-6 with TRBJ1-1; D is perhaps TRBD1 (6 bases). The clonotype comes from a man in his forties. The sample was peripheral blood mononuclear cells (PBMCs). This CDR3 reads CASSGGGNTEAFF. In nucleotides, the CDR3 is TGTGCCAGCAGTGGAGGGGGGAACACTGAAGCTTTCTTT.